This T cell receptor (beta chain) was captured by sequencing in a study of blood T cell repertoires in COVID-19. In the study overall: Material from acute and convalescent COVID-19 was sourced from the United States, Italy and Spain. In each case, the material was cDNA or gDNA derived from T cells, B-cell-depleted T cells, or PBMCs.

The assay was immunoSEQ multiplex PCR, and TCRdb's table has in-frame clones only and misses some. This table has approximately 300,000 clones, about 88% appearing once. The age range of participants was about 18 to 100 years, with residence in under 30 US areas. Participants had their cohort set by participant-reported clinical history. Per germline, CDR1 LNHDA and CDR2 SQIVND (reference sequence). There are 14 residues in the CDR3. The junction had 6 bases not matched to a gene; V was cut back by 4 bases and J by 3 bases. The gene calls are TRBV19 and TRBJ2-7; 7 positions match TRBD1. Sequenced input: PBMCs or T cells enriched from blood (not recorded which). The receptor was isolated from a man aged 60 to 69 who had recovered from COVID-19. The CDR3 sequence: CASSKTGINYEQYF. The CDR3 DNA reads TGTGCCAGTAGTAAGACAGGGATTAACTACGAGCAGTACTTC.